Listed below are T cell receptor beta chains from one sample, sequenced in a study of T cell repertoires in cytomegalovirus infection. MiXCR was run by TCRdb on the reads, yielding one entry per CDR3 protein. Among 55,000 to 85,000 distinct CDR3 sequences listed, under 5% were seen once. Source material: PBMCs. The origin of the receptors is a human donor in good health (CMV status not recorded). Some clones in this sample may be carry-over from other donors' samples. The CDR3 runs from the conserved cysteine through the conserved F or W. D genes are given only for firm matches. Only part of the rows carry a size: once, few, many, or a class if the clone is expanded.

size: -; V: TRBV7-2; J: TRBJ1-6; D: -; CDR3: CASSSIRTPLHF; DNA: TGTGCCAGCAGCTCCATTAGGACACCCCTCCACTTT
size: many; V: TRBV25-1; J: TRBJ2-1; D: TRBD2; CDR3: CASARTSGNEQFF; DNA: TGTGCCAGCGCCCGGACTAGCGGAAATGAGCAGTTCTTC
size: many; V: TRBV27; J: TRBJ2-7; D: -; CDR3: CASSPLEGYTYEQYF; DNA: TGTGCCAGCAGTCCGTTGGAGGGATACACCTACGAGCAGTACTTC
size: few; V: TRBV2; J: TRBJ2-5; D: -; CDR3: CASKSEETQYF; DNA: TGTGCCAGCAAAAGCGAAGAGACCCAGTACTTC
size: many; V: TRBV12-3/TRBV12-4; J: TRBJ2-1; D: TRBD2; CDR3: CASSRGTRVEGEQFF; DNA: TGTGCCAGCAGTAGGGGGACTAGAGTCGAGGGTGAGCAGTTCTTC
size: many; V: TRBV7-2; J: TRBJ2-5; D: TRBD2; CDR3: CASSSLTSGAGRTQYF; DNA: TGTGCCAGCAGCTCGCTGACTAGCGGGGCCGGGAGGACCCAGTACTTC
size: many; V: TRBV11-1; J: TRBJ2-1; D: -; CDR3: CASSSSLAISYNEQFF; DNA: TGTGCCAGCAGCTCCTCACTGGCTATTTCCTACAATGAGCAGTTCTTC
size: many; V: TRBV28; J: TRBJ2-1; D: -; CDR3: CASEGPLHNEQFF; DNA: TGTGCCAGCGAAGGACCGCTACACAATGAGCAGTTCTTC
size: many; V: TRBV7-2; J: TRBJ1-1; D: TRBD1; CDR3: CASSNRDRGAGTEAFF; DNA: TGTGCCAGCAGCAACCGGGACAGGGGGGCTGGCACTGAAGCTTTCTTT
size: many; V: TRBV7-2; J: TRBJ1-6; D: -; CDR3: CASSRRSTGRSPLHF; DNA: TGTGCCAGCAGCCGTCGATCCACAGGGAGGTCACCCCTCCACTTT
size: many; V: TRBV7-2; J: TRBJ1-5; D: -; CDR3: CASSFRRNQPQHF; DNA: TGTGCCAGCAGCTTCAGGCGGAATCAGCCCCAGCATTTT
size: many; V: TRBV7-2; J: TRBJ1-6; D: TRBD1; CDR3: CASSSTSGTVYNSPLHF; DNA: TGTGCCAGCAGCTCAACCTCCGGGACAGTCTATAATTCACCCCTCCACTTT
size: many; V: TRBV7-3; J: TRBJ2-3; D: -; CDR3: CASSQGTGRATDTQYF; DNA: TGTGCCAGCAGCCAAGGGACTGGTCGAGCCACAGATACGCAGTATTTT
size: many; V: TRBV7-2; J: TRBJ2-1; D: TRBD2; CDR3: CASSYWTSGRGNEQFF; DNA: TGTGCCAGCAGCTACTGGACTAGCGGGAGAGGAAATGAGCAGTTCTTC
size: many; V: TRBV4-1; J: TRBJ1-4; D: -; CDR3: CASSQASPGPTNEKLFF; DNA: TGCGCCAGCAGCCAAGCCTCCCCCGGCCCAACTAATGAAAAACTGTTTTTT
size: many; V: TRBV7-9; J: TRBJ2-3; D: TRBD2; CDR3: CASTRLWREEIPYTDTQYF; DNA: TGTGCCAGCACCCGGTTATGGCGGGAGGAAATCCCCTACACAGATACGCAGTATTTT
size: many; V: TRBV7-2; J: TRBJ2-5; D: -; CDR3: CASSLGGSQETQYF; DNA: TGTGCCAGCAGCTTAGGGGGCAGCCAAGAGACCCAGTACTTC
size: many; V: TRBV29-1; J: TRBJ1-1; D: -; CDR3: CSVVGGSTEAFF; DNA: TGCAGCGTTGTTGGTGGGAGCACTGAAGCTTTCTTT
size: many; V: TRBV7-2; J: TRBJ2-1; D: -; CDR3: CASSSSPGPEQFF; DNA: TGTGCCAGCAGCTCATCACCGGGACCTGAGCAGTTCTTC
size: many; V: TRBV7-8; J: TRBJ2-3; D: -; CDR3: CASSSLSGTGDTQYF; DNA: TGTGCCAGCAGCTCCCTTAGCGGGACAGGAGATACGCAGTATTTT
size: many; V: TRBV2; J: TRBJ2-5; D: -; CDR3: CASKIAEETQYF; DNA: TGTGCCAGCAAAATCGCCGAAGAGACCCAGTACTTC
size: many; V: TRBV29-1; J: TRBJ2-3; D: -; CDR3: CSAAVADTQYF; DNA: TGCAGCGCCGCGGTTGCAGATACGCAGTATTTT
size: many; V: TRBV15; J: TRBJ2-1; D: -; CDR3: CATSRDGVFNEQFF; DNA: TGTGCCACCAGCAGAGACGGGGTTTTCAATGAGCAGTTCTTC
size: many; V: TRBV7-3; J: TRBJ2-1; D: -; CDR3: CASSLQGTGAFHEQFF; DNA: TGTGCCAGCAGCTTACAGGGAACCGGCGCCTTCCATGAGCAGTTCTTC
size: many; V: TRBV5-1; J: TRBJ2-1; D: -; CDR3: CASSLNPGRSYNEQFF; DNA: TGCGCCAGCAGCTTAAACCCGGGCCGGTCCTACAATGAGCAGTTCTTC
size: few; V: TRBV7-2; J: TRBJ2-7; D: TRBD2; CDR3: CASSLVGGGGFYEQYF; DNA: TGTGCCAGCAGCTTAGTGGGGGGGGGAGGTTTCTACGAGCAGTACTTC
size: many; V: TRBV11-2; J: TRBJ2-5; D: -; CDR3: CASSLMLQETQYF; DNA: TGTGCCAGCAGCTTAATGTTGCAAGAGACCCAGTACTTC
size: many; V: TRBV20-1; J: TRBJ2-5; D: -; CDR3: CSASQAGGTQYF; DNA: TGCAGTGCTTCGCAAGCCGGGGGGACCCAGTACTTC
size: few; V: TRBV29-1; J: TRBJ2-3; D: -; CDR3: CSVEGRVSTDTQYF; DNA: TGCAGCGTTGAAGGGCGGGTTAGCACAGATACGCAGTATTTT
size: many; V: TRBV6-2/TRBV6-3; J: TRBJ1-5; D: -; CDR3: CASSYKGYSNQPQHF; DNA: TGTGCCAGCAGTTACAAAGGGTATAGCAATCAGCCCCAGCATTTT
size: many; V: TRBV7-2; J: TRBJ2-7; D: TRBD1; CDR3: CASSPAPGQDEQYF; DNA: TGTGCCAGCAGCCCAGCTCCGGGACAGGACGAGCAGTACTTC
size: many; V: TRBV11-2; J: TRBJ1-1; D: -; CDR3: CASSLGVMNTEAFF; DNA: TGTGCCAGCAGCTTAGGGGTTATGAACACTGAAGCTTTCTTT
size: many; V: TRBV4-2; J: TRBJ1-2; D: -; CDR3: CASSQEWDNYGYTF; DNA: TGTGCCAGCAGCCAAGAATGGGACAACTATGGCTACACCTTC
size: many; V: TRBV7-3; J: TRBJ2-3; D: TRBD2; CDR3: CASSLGRAGGGDTQYF; DNA: TGTGCCAGCAGCTTAGGTCGGGCGGGAGGCGGGGATACGCAGTATTTT
size: many; V: TRBV11-2; J: TRBJ2-5; D: -; CDR3: CASSSIRGETQYF; DNA: TGTGCCAGCAGCTCCATTCGGGGAGAGACCCAGTACTTC
size: few; V: TRBV20-1; J: TRBJ2-5; D: -; CDR3: CSARDLFDSNQETQYF; DNA: TGCAGTGCTAGAGATCTTTTCGACAGCAACCAAGAGACCCAGTACTTC
size: many; V: TRBV7-2; J: TRBJ2-7; D: -; CDR3: CASSPRGLTSYEQYF; DNA: TGTGCCAGCAGCCCGAGGGGTCTCACGTCCTACGAGCAGTACTTC
size: many; V: TRBV27; J: TRBJ2-5; D: -; CDR3: CASRGQLVETQYF; DNA: TGTGCCAGCAGAGGACAGTTGGTAGAGACCCAGTACTTC
size: many; V: TRBV28; J: TRBJ1-2; D: -; CDR3: CASIQGSNYGYTF; DNA: TGTGCCAGCATTCAAGGGTCTAACTATGGCTACACCTTC
size: many; V: TRBV7-8; J: TRBJ1-6; D: TRBD1; CDR3: CASSLGTGRVLSPLHF; DNA: TGTGCCAGCAGCCTAGGGACAGGGCGTGTTCTCTCACCCCTCCACTTT